The 4 T cell receptor beta chains given below trace back to one sample, sequenced in a study of blood T cell repertoires in COVID-19. Only in-frame clones appear in the TCRdb table, and some are missing; sequencing was by immunoSEQ multiplex PCR. This sample has roughly 220,000 clones, with around 80% found just once. Sequenced material: peripheral blood. The receptors were gathered from a woman aged 40 to 50 who had recovered from COVID-19.

The V gene is TRBV11-2, the J gene TRBJ2-7, with TRBD2 identical over 8 bases. The J segment lost 7 bases and the V segment lost 5 bases, leaving 13 bases of the junction unmatched. Looked up from germline, CDR1 is SGHAT and CDR2 is FQNNGV. This CDR3 has 15 residues. This chain's CDR3 is CASSPDAGGIEEQYF. CDR3 DNA sequence: TGTGCCAGCAGCCCAGACGCGGGGGGTATCGAGGAGCAGTACTTC.

CDR3 region: CASSAGDSNYEQYF. CDR3 sequence (DNA): TGTGCCAGCAGCGCCGGGGACTCTAACTACGAGCAGTACTTC. The V call is TRBV9, the J call TRBJ2-7, with TRBD2 as a possible D gene (6 bases). CDR3 size: 14 residues. CDR1 is SGDLS and CDR2 is YYNGEE in the germline V gene. The germline V and J ends were trimmed by 3 bases and 3 bases, with 13 bases remaining between them.

This chain connects TRBV7-9 to TRBJ1-2, with 8 bases fitting TRBD1. The CDR3 consists of 17 residues. CDR1 is SEHNR, CDR2 FQNEAQ, per germline (reference sequence). Germline trimming cut 5 bases from V and 4 bases from J; bases unmatched to any gene: 15. CDR3 region: CASSVRGHPGQAYGYTF. The CDR3 coding sequence is TGTGCCAGCAGCGTAAGGGGGCATCCGGGACAGGCCTATGGCTACACCTTC.

This chain connects TRBV9 to TRBJ1-1; D gene ambiguous. CDR1 and CDR2 (germline): SGDLS, YYNGEE. V shed 0 bases and J shed 2 bases, with 11 bases lying between them. This CDR3 is built from 15 residues. The CDR3 sequence: CASSVAASLNTEAFF. The CDR3, as DNA: TGTGCCAGCAGCGTAGCGGCTAGTCTTAACACTGAAGCTTTCTTT.